This T cell receptor beta chain was observed in a study of cytomegalovirus exposure and HLA in healthy donors listed by TCRdb under 2017. Broadly, across the study: An earlier analysis of more than 550 of the donors reported about 280 Gb of sequence data and some 110 million unique TCR beta sequences obtained from around 180 million T cells. About 280 gigabases of sequencing data and around 80 million unique TCR sequences made up an early release that covered 500 to 650 HLA-typed donors. Of the approximately 370 genotyped donors, 81% were placed in the genetic ancestry cluster associated with self-reported Caucasian donors. The study was designed to test whether signatures of past pathogen exposure could be identified by cataloging public T cell receptors. The T cell repertoires of under 750 subjects were profiled by immunosequencing and related to cytomegalovirus serostatus. Besides the first cohort of under 700 subjects, a separate validation cohort made up of 120 different subjects was used. High-throughput TCR immunosequencing, statistical association of individual TCRs with disease status, and machine learning were combined to predict cytomegalovirus infection status. A later analysis re-examined previously published TCR beta repertoires from roughly 720 donors and added high-resolution HLA genotyping to investigate patterns of TCR occurrence. Rather than drawing on any new phenotypic data, the later analysis identified candidate immune exposures from TCR beta sequences and the way those sequences occurred across donors. In an earlier analysis of over 550 of the donors, high-throughput TCR beta sequencing was used to judge whether each TCR beta V gene segment behaved as functional or pseudogenic. Alongside the repertoire data, information on donor age, sex, ethnicity and CMV serostatus was compiled. A later genetic analysis used genome-wide SNP genotypes for about 60% of the 666 donors, treating that subset as a discovery cohort. Every discovery cohort repertoire had been produced on one sequencing platform. HLA typing covered class I and class II loci at four-digit resolution. The number of donors typed differed by locus, with roughly 620-630 for A, B, C, DRB1 and DQB1, approximately 500 for DQA1, 606 for DPA1, and approximately 470 for DPB1. Because of strong linkage in the cohort, roughly five DR-DQ haplotypes were treated as single units for association and clustering. Among 300 to 500 genotyped donors of the cohort, an average of roughly 230,000 unique TCR beta nucleotide sequences was sequenced per donor, of which about 19% were non-productive. The research as a whole found: A later analysis found that TCR association rates varied across HLA loci, with DRB1 alleles showing the most associated TCRs and HLA-C alleles the fewest. The classifier was reported to diagnose cytomegalovirus status with high specificity and sensitivity in both the original and validation cohorts. Most CMV-associated TCR beta chains appeared to be HLA-restricted in a later analysis, and the HLA associations seemed to be driven largely by CMV exposure. The only immune exposure information available for the cohort was CMV serostatus. Linkage disequilibrium might explain the correlated functional status among segregating V segments, but an unknown experimental factor could not be excluded. Strong co-occurrence of HLA alleles, especially DR and DQ, made assigning TCR associations to individual alleles difficult. According to the authors, the approach could potentially be generalized to other disease states and immunological phenotypes. In a later analysis, HLA-associated TCR beta chains were found to be more clonally expanded and to have lower generation probabilities than equally common non-associated chains. Some IMGT-functional V segments, including TRBV6-2 and TRBV6-3, could not be told apart with the 87-base-pair reads, so those segments were excluded. Sequencing depth was assumed to be roughly uniform across donors in the presence/absence analyses, though that assumption may not hold. A later genetic analysis reported fewer N-insertions in productive TCRs among donors in an Asian-associated ancestry cluster than the approximately 670-donor mean. The earlier analysis of 587 of the donors excluded 15 to 20 rarely observed V segments, including chromosome 9 orphons, because counts were too low. In an earlier analysis of 587 of the donors, most TCR beta V segments appeared in productive rearrangements about 87% or about 30% of the time, broadly matching IMGT annotations. A further reported finding was that TCR beta sequences accurately predicted the HLA-A and HLA-B alleles for most subjects in the first cohort. Most TCR sequences were seen in very few donors, while some public TCRs were found in many individuals. V-gene and J-gene trimming of TCR beta chains was associated with a missense DCLRE1C variant in a later genetic analysis, and the association was replicated in an independent cohort. A cluster of highly shared sequence variants was judged likely to represent a technical artifact of the sequencing pipeline. At a false discovery rate of 0.05, a later analysis linked about 17,000 TCR beta sequences to specific HLA alleles. A few of the identified cytomegalovirus-associated TCR beta chains were confirmed in vitro to be specific for cytomegalovirus antigens. HLA typing was unavailable for some donors at each locus, so association tests used only the typed subset. A later analysis reported that several top co-occurrence clusters appeared linked to parvovirus B19, influenza, CMV and Epstein-Barr virus. The study listed 164 TCR beta chains as associated with cytomegalovirus. In this cohort, only TCR beta chains were sequenced, and detectable features were limited by the absence of alpha or paired-chain data.

Preparation of the library involved the immunoSEQ multiplex PCR assay. The multiplex PCR relied on a mix of 60 forward primers for TCR Vbeta segments and 13 reverse primers for TCR Jbeta segments. The CDR3 region of rearranged TCR beta genes was amplified from genomic DNA by a multiplex PCR assay. The Illumina HiSeq System was used to sequence the amplified TCR beta libraries as 87-base-pair reads. The authors' analysis ran thus. Across the 670 or so repertoires, a later analysis counted roughly 84 million unique TCR beta chains, around 11 million of which were shared by at least two donors. A nearest-neighbor algorithm error-corrected the raw reads and collapsed the reads into unique sequences, merging closely related sequences to remove PCR and sequencing errors. CDR3 sequences were aligned to IMGT reference sequences to assign V, D and J gene segments. For a sequence to be retained, a match of at least six nucleotides was required to both a V gene segment and a J gene segment. A rearrangement counted as productive if the CDR3 had no stop codons and remained in frame with V and J, and every other rearrangement counted as non-productive. Following IMGT convention, CDR3 was defined as the stretch from the second conserved V-encoded cysteine up to the conserved J-encoded phenylalanine. The earlier analysis of about 590 of the donors excluded sequences that lacked an unambiguous match to a single V gene segment. In an earlier analysis of 587 of the donors, V segments were called functional above 56.7% productive rearrangements and were called segregating when the between-donor standard deviation exceeded 5%. A statistical classification framework was built for diagnosing cytomegalovirus status from the catalog of TCR beta chain sequences. A later analysis assigned V and J genes by comparing TCR nucleotide sequences with IMGT/GENE-DB human TR gene sequences. Using the TCRdist pipeline, a later analysis assigned CDR3 sequences along with most-parsimonious VDJ recombination scenarios. In a later analysis, every TCR beta chain was defined by the combination of its CDR3 amino acid sequence and its V-gene family, and reads without a unique V-gene family were dropped. To address suspected cross-contamination and a sequencing artifact, a later analysis removed under 600 highly shared, low-generation-probability nucleotide sequences. In a later analysis, a clonal expansion index was calculated for each public chain from normalized within-repertoire ranks of inferred template counts. Generation probabilities in a later analysis came from a VDJ recombination model fitted to out-of-frame rearrangements, and those results were checked against IGoR. Hypergeometric tests were used in a later analysis to score TCR-TCR, TCR-HLA and TCR-CMV co-occurrence, with a repertoire-size bias correction applied to the TCR pairs. False discovery rates were estimated in a later analysis by permuting HLA or CMV assignments 20 times. A later analysis grouped co-occurring TCRs with DBSCAN, adding TCRdist sequence similarity when clustering within HLA-allele-positive subsets. For co-occurrence clustering, repertoires with fewer than 30,000 or more than 120,000 public chains were excluded, along with a handful of repertoires with anomalous nucleotide sharing. The table comes from immuneACCESS by way of TCRdb, which keeps in-frame sequences with V and J called. Part of the clones is missing from these tables; in studies checked, under half for an unresolved V gene and the rest for unknown reasons. Clonal size and the V and J genes are those of that table, whereas D and trimming came from the DNA. In this sample the table shows around 90,000 clones, approximately 69% of which occur a single time. The top ten hold roughly 5.5% of the sample.

The cohort comprised hundreds of healthy bone marrow donors. Cohort members were all nominally healthy when sampled, although unrecorded immune exposures were likely present. The donor was CMV seropositive and was included in the group of some 290 seropositive cohort members. Every donor gave a peripheral blood sample, and the peripheral blood mononuclear cells from that sample were used for TCR beta sequencing. The Qiagen DNeasy Blood Extraction Kit was used to extract genomic DNA from the blood cell samples. The CDR3 spans 13 residues, from the cysteine through the phenylalanine. Only the CDR3 region is kept as DNA, spanning 39 bases read in frame from base 1. The germline V gene encodes CDR1 GTSNPN and CDR2 SVGIG (reference sequence). This clone was counted between two and nine times. Its specific antigen is unknown. Within one base of it there is no much larger clone, and no base qualities were kept.

This TCR derives from a boy aged 5-17 years in good health and CMV-seropositive. The specimen sequenced was PBMCs. The chain is encoded by TRBV30 joined to TRBJ2-5; the D region possibly corresponds to TRBD1 (7 bases align). The J call may be in error: the DNA end matches TRBJ2-7 better. The DNA sequence is as follows: TGTGCCTGCCTCCACAGGGGAGGCTACGAGCAGTACTTC. It encodes CACLHRGGYEQYF.